This TCR beta chain was observed in a study of cytomegalovirus exposure and HLA in healthy donors. The PCR employed 60 Vbeta primers together with 13 Jbeta primers. Data came from immunoSEQ multiplex PCR; TCRdb stores just in-frame clones and leaves some out. The data show approximately 140,000 clones, with roughly three quarters seen just once and about 3.8% held by the top ten. This clone was seen only once. The receptor comes from a man between 18 and 35 years old in good health and CMV-seronegative. The sequenced sample consisted of PBMCs.

The CDR3 protein is CASSPQGGETQYF. The CDR3 nucleotides read TGTGCCAGCAGCCCCCAGGGGGGCGAGACCCAGTACTTC. The chain joins TRBV7-2 to TRBJ2-5; possible D gene TRBD1, 7 bases. This CDR3 spans 13 amino acids. V shed 5 bases and J shed 5 bases, with 12 bases lying between them. Germline V CDR1 and CDR2: SGHTA, FQGNSA.